This TCR beta chain originates from a study of blood T cells in healthy people across ages. Through a sample-barcoded 5' primer and a J-beta primer mix, a second PCR was run for about 7 to 12 cycles. TCRdb called the 5' RACE reads again in MiXCR, with one record for every CDR3 protein. The sample includes just under 900,000 distinct CDR3 sequences, under 30% seen only once; the top ten take 15% to 20%. This CDR3 is 13 amino acids long. Germline-derived CDR1 and CDR2 are KGHDR and SFDVKD. V dropped 3 bases and J dropped 8 bases, with 12 bases sitting between them. The sample was blood. The TCR was taken from a woman of 80 years or more in good health. The chain has TRBV24-1 and TRBJ1-2, with D possibly matching TRBD1 (6 bases). The CDR3 DNA is TGTGCCACCAGTGATGGGGGGCGGAAAGGCTACACCTTC. It specifies CATSDGGRKGYTF.